Each of the 15 T cell receptor beta chains below was sequenced from the same sample in a study of blood T cell repertoires in COVID-19. Sequencing was performed with immunoSEQ multiplex PCR; in TCRdb, only in-frame clones are kept and a portion is missing. Here the sample spans about 120,000 clones, about 80% being singletons. What was sequenced was peripheral blood. Receptors were obtained from a woman of 80 years or more with acute or convalescent COVID-19.

The rearrangement links TRBV6-5 to TRBJ1-2; TRBD1 might be the D (5 bases). V was cut by 10 bases and J by 0 bases, with 18 bases left in between. Per germline, CDR1 MNHEY and CDR2 SVGAGI. The CDR3 is 15 amino acids. The CDR3 nucleotides are TGTGCCACCGAGAGCGGGACGAATCCTAACTATGGCTACACCTTC. Protein sequence: CATESGTNPNYGYTF.

The DNA of the CDR3 is TGTGCCAGCAGCTTAGAGGAGGGAAGCTCCTACGAGCAGTACTTC. Translation gives CASSLEEGSSYEQYF. The genes are TRBV7-2 and TRBJ2-7, with D tentatively TRBD2 (6 bases). CDR1 is SGHTA and CDR2 is FQGNSA in the germline V gene. The CDR3 has 15 amino acids. With 1 base removed from V and 0 bases from J, the gap between germline ends came to 10 bases.

The J gene is TRBJ1-3, the V gene TRBV7-2; a weak D match, TRBD1 (5 bases). This CDR3 is built from 13 residues. The germline V gene has CDR1 SGHTA and CDR2 FQGNSA. Trimming removed 1 base at V and 4 bases at J, with 5 bases between. The CDR3 nucleotides read TGTGCCAGCAGCTTAGGGACAGGAAACACCATATATTTT. This encodes CASSLGTGNTIYF.

This clone was picked up one time. The gene calls are TRBV7-9 and TRBJ2-2; 7 bases are shared with TRBD1. The CDR3 runs to 14 residues. The germline gives CDR1 SEHNR, CDR2 FQNEAQ (reference sequence). The V gene end was trimmed by 5 bases and the J gene end by 4 bases; junction bases not matched to a gene: 4. Here the CDR3 DNA reads TGTGCCAGCAGCCTAGACAGGGCCACCGGGGAGCTGTTTTTT. Translating gives CASSLDRATGELFF.

The V call is TRBV28, the J call TRBJ2-2; D not resolved. Germline values: CDR1 MDHEN, CDR2 SYDVKM. The CDR3 is 15 amino acids. V lost 6 bases and J 1 base, leaving 12 bases between the germline ends. Here the CDR3 DNA reads TGTGCCAGCAGGTCTACCCGACAGAACACCGGGGAGCTGTTTTTT. This codes for CASRSTRQNTGELFF.

The DNA for the CDR3 is TGTGCCAGCAGCCCTAGCGGGGGGAGCTCCTACGAGCAGTACTTC. Translation gives CASSPSGGSSYEQYF. V is TRBV6-6 and J is TRBJ2-7; 11 bases line up with TRBD2. V was pared by 6 bases and J by 0 bases, with 4 bases of the junction left unmatched. CDR3 length equals 15 residues. Germline values: CDR1 MNHNY, CDR2 SVGAGI (reference sequence).

This clone was seen more than once but under ten times. The gene calls are TRBV5-1 and TRBJ2-7, with TRBD2 matching over 12 bases. V dropped 1 base and J dropped 3; count of bases not matched to a gene: 2. The CDR3 totals 15 residues. CDR1 and CDR2 from the germline V gene are SGHRS and YFSETQ. The CDR3 sequence: CASSLRTSGIYEQYF. In DNA form, the CDR3 reads TGCGCCAGCAGCTTGCGGACTAGCGGGATCTACGAGCAGTACTTC. The whole variable domain, filled in from reference TRBV5-1 and TRBJ2-7, reads KAGVTQTPRYLIKTRGQQVTLSCSPISGHRSVSWYQQTPGQGLQFLFEYFSETQRNKGNFPGRFSGRQFSNSRSEMNVSTLELGDSALYLCASSLRTSGIYEQYFGPGTRLTVT.

The chain is built from TRBV7-2 and TRBJ1-5; perhaps TRBD1 as D (5 bases). Trimming pared 2 bases from V and 3 bases from J, leaving 11 bases between. Per the germline V gene, CDR1 is SGHTA and CDR2 is FQGNSA. This CDR3 comprises 15 residues. The CDR3 DNA reads as TGTGCCAGCAGCTTAAACGGGGGGATCAATCAGCCCCAGCATTTT. This encodes CASSLNGGINQPQHF.

V and J are TRBV9 and TRBJ2-5; 9 nucleotides agree with TRBD2. The CDR3 has 15 amino acids. The germline CDR1 and CDR2 sequences are SGDLS and YYNGEE. Losses at the gene ends were 4 bases for V and 5 bases for J; bases not matched to a gene: 9. DNA for the CDR3: TGTGCCAGCAGCCTTTCCGGACTAGCGTCGGAGACCCAGTACTTC. Translating gives CASSLSGLASETQYF.

Only a few counts were recorded for this clone. This chain connects TRBV28 to TRBJ1-1; 7 bases map to TRBD1. CDR3 length equals 14 residues. Unmatched junction bases numbered 3, after V lost 2 bases and J lost 3 bases. CDR1 is MDHEN, CDR2 SYDVKM, per germline. The CDR3 spells CASSLADRDTEAFF. CDR3 nucleotide sequence: TGTGCCAGCAGTTTAGCTGACAGGGACACTGAAGCTTTCTTT.

V and J are TRBV25-1 and TRBJ2-1; the match to TRBD2 covers 11 bases. The CDR3 has 17 residues. V shed 5 bases, J shed 1 base, and the junction held 7 bases outside the gene matches. Germline CDR1 reads MGHDK; CDR2 reads SYGVNS. In nucleotides, the CDR3 is TGTGCCAGCAGTCGGCTAGCGGGAGGAGGGTCCTACAATGAGCAGTTCTTC. Amino acids: CASSRLAGGGSYNEQFF.

This clone appeared once. The chain employs TRBV6-5 and TRBJ1-4; 8 nucleotides line up with TRBD1. The CDR3 has 15 residues. Germline CDR1 MNHEY, CDR2 SVGAGI. The J segment lost 6 bases and the V segment lost 2 bases, leaving 5 bases of the junction unmatched. The CDR3 loop is CASSYRQGRYEKLFF. DNA for the CDR3: TGTGCCAGCAGTTACCGACAGGGGAGGTATGAAAAACTGTTTTTT.

The chain employs TRBV11-2 and TRBJ2-1; 7 bases agree with TRBD1. V lost 2 bases, J lost 2 bases, and 3 bases stayed unmatched. The CDR3 has 15 residues. The germline CDR1 and CDR2 sequences are SGHAT and FQNNGV. DNA for the CDR3: TGTGCCAGCAGCTTAAGACAGGGCACCTACAATGAGCAGTTCTTC. Its protein product is CASSLRQGTYNEQFF.

The chain recombines TRBV7-9 with TRBJ1-3, with a tentative D call TRBD1 (6 bases). The germline CDR1 and CDR2 sequences are SEHNR and FQNEAQ (reference sequence). This CDR3 has 18 amino acids. The ends were cut back, 5 bases at V and 0 bases at J, with 20 bases in the middle. CDR3 bases: TGTGCCAGCAGCCCTGGGGGGGGCAGCACGTTCTCTGGAAACACCATATATTTT. Amino acids: CASSPGGGSTFSGNTIYF.

The chain is built from TRBV29-1 and TRBJ2-1, with D unclear. Germline lookup yields CDR1 SQVTM and CDR2 ANQGSEA. Trimming shortened V by 6 bases and J by 12 bases, and 24 bases separated the two germline ends. The CDR3 totals 14 residues. As DNA, the CDR3 is TGCAGCGTCAGAACGGGTGGTATAGGCGTTGGGCAGTTCTTC. Translating gives CSVRTGGIGVGQFF.